This T cell receptor (beta chain) was identified in a study of shared clonotypes between healthy human individuals. V dropped 4 bases and J dropped 6 bases, with 11 bases sitting between them. CDR1 is SGHKS and CDR2 is YYEKEE in the germline V gene (reference sequence). The CDR3 length is 12 residues. Per the authors' pipeline: Without quality scores, immunoSEQ junctional reads could not be filtered like full-length reads. Libraries were prepared by immunoSEQ multiplex PCR; TCRdb keeps only in-frame clonotypes and omits some of them. V and J calls and clone size are given by that table; D and trimming were obtained from the DNA. The sample has 2 million to 3 million clones; 90% to 95% are singletons.

Sequenced material: naive CD4+ T cells from PBMCs. Subset defined: CD45RA+ positively selected. V and J are TRBV5-5 and TRBJ2-7; no firm D call. This receptor was taken from a man between 18 and 29 years old in good health. Some clones in this sample may be carry-over from other donors' samples. The CDR3 DNA is TGTGCCAGCAGCGGCCCCCTCCTCGAGCAGTACTTC. Residues: CASSGPLLEQYF.